This paragraph reports one TCR beta chain. Clones were sequenced by immunoSEQ multiplex PCR, and TCRdb holds only the in-frame ones, with some missing. The profile covers hundreds of thousands of clones, with approximately 91% appearing a single time and around 1.9% taken by the ten largest. Everyone who took part was about 18 to 90 years old, and they came from some 23 US areas. This entry comes from a study of blood T cell repertoires in COVID-19. The CDR3 consists of 13 residues. Per the germline V gene, CDR1 is KGHSH and CDR2 is LQKENI. V dropped 3 bases and J dropped 2 bases, with 6 bases sitting between them.

Specimen: PBMCs or T cells enriched from blood (not recorded which). The clonotype comes from a middle-aged woman with acute COVID-19. The chain links TRBV18 to TRBJ2-3; D is uncertain. As DNA, the CDR3 is TGTGCCAGCTCACCCTCCTCCACAGATACGCAGTATTTT. This codes for CASSPSSTDTQYF.